This T cell receptor beta chain was sequenced during a study of blood T cell repertoires in COVID-19. The CDR3 covers 15 residues. Trimming cost V 3 bases and J 5 bases, with 15 bases left between them. The germline gives CDR1 SGHRS, CDR2 YFSETQ. This clone was observed a few times. The assay was immunoSEQ multiplex PCR, and TCRdb's table has in-frame clones only and misses some. This sample has about 220,000 clones, with 75% to 85% found just once. Sequencing input: peripheral blood. The clonotype originates from a woman aged 70 to 79 with COVID-19, enrolled during active disease. The gene calls are TRBV5-1 and TRBJ2-1; TRBD2 is a possible D gene (6 bases). For the CDR3, the DNA is TGCGCCAGCAGCTCTACGGGACTGGAAAACAATGAGCAGTTCTTC. It yields the protein CASSSTGLENNEQFF.